This entry describes one T cell receptor beta chain. Clones were read by immunoSEQ multiplex PCR, and TCRdb kept only the in-frame ones, dropping some. The table includes around 340,000 clones, 88% detected once. The sample is drawn from a study of Ad26.COV2.S vaccination and SARS-CoV-2 variants. Treatment meaning: roughly 19 received Ad26.COV2.S at low or high dose, single or two shots; about 5 received placebo; per-sample allocation not given. Repertoires come from day 63 after the first vaccine or placebo injection. Germline lookup yields CDR1 GTSNPN and CDR2 SVGIG (reference sequence). The V end was cut by 5 bases, the J end by 9 bases, with 19 bases between. CDR3 length: 13 residues.

This TCR was recovered from a person between 18 and 65 years old who received the Ad26.COV2.S COVID-19 vaccine or a placebo. The V call is TRBV30, the J call TRBJ1-2, with D tentatively TRBD1 (6 bases). Here the sequenced sample was peripheral blood, taken in a trial of Ad26.COV2.S vaccine versus placebo. CDR3 in DNA: TGTGCCTGGCTCTCCCCGAGGGGGGCACGCTACACCTTC. Translation gives CAWLSPRGARYTF.